This T cell receptor beta chain was captured by sequencing in a study of blood T cell repertoires in COVID-19. Study-wide context: Specimens from acute and convalescent COVID-19 originated in the United States, Italy and Spain. The cDNA or gDNA used as material had been derived from T cells, B-cell-depleted T cells, or PBMCs.

Germline V gene data show CDR1 as SGHTA and CDR2 as FQGNSA. J gave up 5 bases and V 3 bases, and 3 bases lay outside the gene matches. This CDR3 spans 13 amino acids. Original methodology: It was from reference gene primer amplification that nucleated cell counts were estimated. Data came from immunoSEQ multiplex PCR; TCRdb stores just in-frame clones and leaves some out. V and J calls and clone size are as listed in that table; D and trimming were resolved from the DNA. The repertoire holds fewer than 150,000 clones, with around 86% as singletons. The clonotype originates from a woman between 65 and 79 years old with acute or convalescent COVID-19. Sequencing was carried out using peripheral blood. J is TRBJ2-7 and V is TRBV7-2; 8 nucleotides match TRBD1. As DNA, the CDR3 is TGTGCCAGCAGCTTTAACAGGGGGGACGAGCAGTACTTC. Translation gives CASSFNRGDEQYF.